This record covers a single TCR beta chain. This sample is part of a study of blood T cell repertoires in COVID-19. V lost 0 bases, J lost 6 bases, and 5 bases stayed unmatched. The CDR3 length is 16 residues. Per the germline V gene, CDR1 is LGHNA and CDR2 is YSLEER. This table comes from immunoSEQ multiplex PCR, and its TCRdb copy is limited to in-frame clones, with some not included. The sample consists of fewer than 250,000 clones, 82% of them appearing once. This clonotype was sampled from an older woman with COVID-19, enrolled during active disease. The chain uses TRBV4-3 and TRBJ2-4, with 10 bases lining up with TRBD1. Sequencing used peripheral blood. The CDR3 coding sequence is TGCGCCAGCAGCCAAGATTGGGGGACAGGGGTAAACATTCAGTACTTC. Its protein product is CASSQDWGTGVNIQYF.